The 18 T cell receptor beta chains below all came from one sample that was sequenced in a study of persistence of HIV-infected CD4 T cells. Which antigens these TCRs recognize remains unknown. Cells were stimulated nonspecifically with anti-CD3/anti-CD28 magnetic beads. Sorting of responding CD4+ T cells relied on upregulated CD40 ligand together with CD69. This was the immunoSEQ version 4 assay in survey mode. This table comes from immunoSEQ multiplex PCR, and its TCRdb copy is limited to in-frame clones, with some not included. The profile shows approximately 45,000 clones, 85% to 90% of them singletons. Sequenced here: CD4+ T cells sorted from PBMCs after roughly 18-hour stimulation, sampled from a patient who received antiretroviral therapy. The receptor source for this set is an adult woman with HIV who was CMV-seropositive.

The chain carries TRBV25-1 and TRBJ1-6; D gene uncertain. Per the germline V gene, CDR1 is MGHDK and CDR2 is SYGVNS. Between the trimmed V and J ends, which lost 3 bases and 0 bases, there was a span of 9 bases. The length of the CDR3 is 16 residues. The CDR3 spells CASSENTDSYNSPLHF. The CDR3 coding sequence is TGTGCCAGCAGTGAGAACACCGACTCCTATAATTCACCCCTCCACTTT.

The chain employs TRBV3-1 (or the pseudogene TRBV3-2) and TRBJ1-5; D is uncertain. With 0 bases removed from V and 7 bases from J, the gap between germline ends came to 4 bases. Germline CDR1 reads LGHDT; CDR2 reads YNNKEL (reference sequence). This CDR3 comprises 12 residues. The CDR3 sequence is CASSQEGQPQHF. The DNA for the CDR3 is TGTGCCAGCAGCCAAGAGGGACAGCCCCAGCATTTT.

J is TRBJ1-2 and V is TRBV5-1; D is possibly TRBD1 (5 bases). Trimming left V 6 bases short and J 8 bases short, with 17 bases between. This CDR3 is built from 13 residues. The V gene's germline CDR1 is SGHRS and CDR2 YFSETQ. CDR3 in amino acids: CASNPLQGGGYTF. Here the CDR3 DNA reads TGCGCCAGCAACCCCCTTCAGGGTGGAGGCTACACCTTC.

This chain joins TRBV7-3 and TRBJ2-3; D is undetermined. Trimming stripped 7 bases from V and 2 bases from J, with 10 bases between. This CDR3 is built from 13 residues. CDR1 is SGHTA and CDR2 is FQGTGA in the germline V gene. The CDR3 nucleotides are TGTGCCAGCAACAGTGGATCCACAGATACGCAGTATTTT. Residues: CASNSGSTDTQYF.

The rearrangement links TRBV29-1 to TRBJ1-6; 7 bases agree with TRBD1. Per germline, CDR1 SQVTM and CDR2 ANQGSEA. The CDR3 length is 15 residues. After removal of 6 bases from V and 5 bases from J, the junction contained 10 bases not matched to a gene. CDR3 amino acids: CSVRDGTANNSPLHF. CDR3 bases: TGCAGCGTAAGGGATGGGACAGCGAATAATTCACCCCTCCACTTT.

The genes are TRBV27 and TRBJ2-7; perhaps TRBD1 as D (6 bases). V was cut by 8 bases and J by 2 bases, with 10 bases left in between. The CDR3 is 12 residues long. Germline CDR1 MNHEY, CDR2 SMNVEV (reference sequence). The DNA of the CDR3 is TGTGCCAGCCAACAGGGCCCCTACGAGCAGTACTTC. Translating gives CASQQGPYEQYF.

The chain combines TRBV28 with TRBJ1-4; D is unclear. CDR1 and CDR2 (germline): MDHEN, SYDVKM. The CDR3 extends over 15 amino acids. Trimming took off 1 base at V and 5 bases at J, with 11 bases between the two ends. As DNA, the CDR3 is TGTGCCAGCAGTTTATCCCCGAACCGAAATGAAAAACTGTTTTTT. This codes for CASSLSPNRNEKLFF.

The rearrangement joins TRBV5-1 to TRBJ2-1, with TRBD2 matching over 7 bases. This CDR3 has 14 residues. V shed 4 bases and J 7 bases; nucleotides not matched to a gene: 8. Germline assignment: CDR1 SGHRS and CDR2 YFSETQ. CDR3: CASSPRGTDNEQFF. CDR3 sequence (DNA): TGCGCCAGCAGCCCGCGGGGGACGGATAATGAGCAGTTCTTC.

The rearrangement uses TRBV2 and TRBJ2-7, with 7 bases matching TRBD2. CDR1 is SNHLY and CDR2 is FYNNEI in the germline V gene. V was clipped by 11 bases and J by 0 bases; unmatched bases: 10. The CDR3 spans 14 residues. The DNA for the CDR3 is TGTGCCGGATCGGTGGGGGGGAGCTCCTACGAGCAGTACTTC. Amino acids: CAGSVGGSSYEQYF.

The rearrangement joins TRBV5-5 to TRBJ2-1; no definite D call. V lost 5 bases, J lost 3 bases, and 15 bases lay in between. This CDR3 has 15 residues. The V gene's germline CDR1 is SGHKS and CDR2 YYEKEE (reference sequence). The CDR3 bases are TGTGCCAGCAGTCAACTGACGGTTCGCTACAATGAGCAGTTCTTC. Its protein is CASSQLTVRYNEQFF.

This clone was detected only once. This chain uses TRBV6-5 with TRBJ2-2, with D perhaps matching TRBD1 (6 bases). This CDR3 spans 15 amino acids. The germline gives CDR1 MNHEY, CDR2 SVGAGI. V shed 10 bases and J shed 4 bases, with 19 bases lying between them. This CDR3 is CATQGSGTGTGELFF. CDR3 nucleotide sequence: TGTGCCACCCAGGGGTCCGGTACCGGCACCGGGGAGCTGTTTTTT.

The chain joins TRBV7-3 to TRBJ1-2, with 9 bases identical to TRBD1. The J segment lost 9 bases and the V segment lost 5 bases, leaving 7 bases of the junction unmatched. The germline V gene has CDR1 SGHTA and CDR2 FQGTGA. The CDR3 runs 13 residues. This CDR3 reads CASSAQGQGSYTF. DNA for the CDR3: TGTGCCAGCAGCGCGCAGGGACAGGGAAGCTACACCTTC.

The V and J genes are TRBV6-5 and TRBJ1-5, with a possible D match to TRBD1 (6 bases). V was shortened by 0 bases and J by 6 bases, with 9 bases between the two germline ends. This CDR3 spans 14 amino acids. Germline-derived CDR1 and CDR2 are MNHEY and SVGAGI. Here the CDR3 DNA reads TGTGCCAGCAGTTACTCTCAGGGGAGTCAGCCCCAGCATTTT. Amino acids: CASSYSQGSQPQHF.

The chain couples TRBV18 to TRBJ1-5; D is unresolved. The CDR3 runs to 15 residues. The germline CDR1 and CDR2 sequences are KGHSH and LQKENI. V was pared by 3 bases and J by 4 bases, with 13 bases between. This chain's CDR3 is CASSPGGQPNQPQHF. CDR3 coding DNA: TGTGCCAGCTCACCGGGTGGGCAGCCAAATCAGCCCCAGCATTTT.

The chain links TRBV7-9 to TRBJ1-1, with D possibly TRBD1 on 5 matching bases. Per the germline V gene, CDR1 is SEHNR and CDR2 is FQNEAQ (reference sequence). The CDR3 runs to 13 residues. V gave up 6 bases and J gave up 1 base, with 9 bases separating them. The CDR3 region is CASRVGGNTEAFF. The CDR3 DNA reads TGTGCCAGCAGGGTCGGGGGGAACACTGAAGCTTTCTTT.

The V gene is TRBV15, the J gene TRBJ2-3, with no clear D. CDR3 size: 13 residues. CDR1 and CDR2 from the germline V gene are LNHNV and YYDKDF (reference sequence). V lost 1 base to trimming and J lost 5 bases, with 7 bases between them. CDR3 in DNA: TGTGCCACCAGCAGAGGCTACGGAGATACGCAGTATTTT. This translates into CATSRGYGDTQYF.

The CDR3: CASSFKGRQNTEAFF. CDR3 in DNA: TGTGCCAGTAGTTTCAAGGGACGACAGAACACTGAAGCTTTCTTT. This chain uses TRBV19 with TRBJ1-1; D might be TRBD1 (5 bases). This CDR3 spans 15 amino acids. V dropped 5 bases and J dropped 1 base, with 14 bases sitting between them. The V gene's germline CDR1 is LNHDA and CDR2 SQIVND (reference sequence). Full variable domain (remainder filled in from reference TRBV19 and TRBJ1-1): DGGITQSPKYLFRKEGQNVTLSCEQNLNHDAMYWYRQDPGQGLRLIYYSQIVNDFQKGDIAEGYSVSREKKESFPLTVTSAQKNPTAFYLCASSFKGRQNTEAFFGQGTRLTVV.

This chain joins TRBV5-1 and TRBJ2-7; D is unclear. CDR3 length equals 13 residues. Trimming cost V 3 bases and J 3 bases, with 10 bases left between them. The germline gives CDR1 SGHRS, CDR2 YFSETQ. The CDR3 DNA is TGCGCCAGCAGCTCCAAAGTCGGCTACGAGCAGTACTTC. Its protein product is CASSSKVGYEQYF.